These 8 T cell receptor beta chains came from one sample sequenced in a study of blood T cells in healthy people across ages. Primers used in a second PCR of roughly 7 to 11 cycles were a sample-barcoded 5' primer and a J-beta primer mix. MiXCR, applied by TCRdb to the 5' RACE reads, yields one record per CDR3 protein. The sample has 1.5 million to 2 million distinct CDR3 sequences; 28% are singletons. Sequencing was performed on blood. These receptors came from a woman younger than 45 in good health.

This clonotype has just a few counts. The chain has TRBV2 and TRBJ2-3; 14 bases are shared with TRBD2. Germline values: CDR1 SNHLY, CDR2 FYNNEI. The V and J ends lost 2 bases and 6 bases, in that order; junction bases with no gene match: 4. The CDR3 contains 16 residues. CDR3 nucleotide sequence: TGTGCCAGCAGTGAAAGGACTAGCGGGGGGTTTGATACGCAGTATTTT. It translates to CASSERTSGGFDTQYF. Full variable domain (rest looked up from reference TRBV2 and TRBJ2-3): EPEVTQTPSHQVTQMGQEVILRCVPISNHLYFYWYRQILGQKVEFLVSFYNNEISEKSEIFDDQFSVERPDGSNFTLKIRSTKLEDSAMYFCASSERTSGGFDTQYFGPGTRLTVL.

In this sample, this clonotype turned up a few times. The chain employs TRBV28 and TRBJ1-5; weak D call: TRBD1 (5 bases). The CDR3 has 17 residues. CDR1 MDHEN and CDR2 SYDVKM come from the germline V gene. Trimming removed 6 bases from V and 4 bases from J, with 22 bases in between. The CDR3 spells CASSLHFSQGWNQPQHF. CDR3 DNA sequence: TGTGCCAGCAGCCTTCACTTTAGCCAGGGATGGAATCAGCCCCAGCATTTT.

V gene TRBV20-1 combines with J gene TRBJ2-1; 8 nucleotides align to TRBD2. The germline gives CDR1 DFQATT, CDR2 SNEGSKA (reference sequence). V lost 4 bases, J lost 9 bases, and 17 bases stayed unmatched. This CDR3 is built from 16 residues. The CDR3 DNA is TGCAGTGCTACGACGGGCGCGGGAGGAGATCCCGGTGAGCAGTTCTTC. It specifies CSATTGAGGDPGEQFF.

Here the CDR3 reads CASSPYRGSSYNSPLHF. CDR3 nucleotide sequence: TGTGCCAGCAGTCCTTACCGGGGGAGCTCCTATAATTCACCCCTCCACTTT. The chain links TRBV28 to TRBJ1-6; a possible D gene is TRBD1 (5 bases). Germline V gives CDR1 MDHEN, CDR2 SYDVKM. Trimming took 5 bases from V and 0 from J, leaving 14 bases between them. CDR3 length equals 17 residues. The whole variable domain, remainder taken from reference TRBV28 and TRBJ1-6, is DVKVTQSSRYLVKRTGEKVFLECVQDMDHENMFWYRQDPGLGLRLIYFSYDVKMKEKGDIPEGYSVSREKKERFSLILESASTNQTSMYLCASSPYRGSSYNSPLHFGNGTRLTVT.

As for this clonotype: At one of its ends the junction is not consistent with the germline gene, which may arise from a read error. The rearrangement uses TRBV25-1 and TRBJ2-7; D uncertain. The CDR3 runs 14 residues. Germline V CDR1 and CDR2: MGHDK, SYGVNS. CDR3 nucleotides: TGTGCCAGCGGTGAATCTGACGGCTCCTACGAGCAGTACTTC. Translated: CASGESDGSYEQYF.

The rearrangement joins TRBV12-5 to TRBJ1-2; D unresolved. CDR1 is LGHNT and CDR2 is FRNRAP in the germline V gene. The CDR3 spans 13 residues. The germline V and J ends were trimmed by 6 bases and 5 bases, with 13 bases remaining between them. The CDR3 sequence is CASGLVLGYGYTF. The CDR3 nucleotides are TGTGCTAGTGGACTAGTTCTGGGGTATGGCTACACCTTC. Together with reference TRBV12-5 and TRBJ1-2, the CDR3 gives the full variable domain: DARVTQTPRHKVTEMGQEVTMRCQPILGHNTVFWYRQTMMQGLELLAYFRNRAPLDDSGMPKDRFSAEMPDATLATLKIQPSEPRDSAVYFCASGLVLGYGYTFGSGTRLTVV.

Notes on this clonotype: Since no conserved phenylalanine or tryptophan closes the CDR3, a read error is the likely cause. The V and J genes are TRBV11-2 and TRBJ2-3; D is uncertain. Trimming took off 4 bases at V and 2 bases at J, with 13 bases between the two ends. Germline values: CDR1 SGHAT, CDR2 FQNNGV. The CDR3 extends over 15 amino acids. Written as DNA, the CDR3 is TGTGCCAGCAGCTCGGATCGAGATGACACAGATACGCAGTATTTG. Protein sequence: CASSSDRDDTDTQYL.

The chain's CDR3 is CSAREASGRVPYNEQYF. The CDR3 DNA reads TGCAGTGCTAGAGAGGCTAGCGGGAGAGTCCCCTACAATGAGCAGTACTTC. The chain combines TRBV20-1 with TRBJ2-4; TRBD2 aligns across 10 bases. There are 17 residues in the CDR3. CDR1 DFQATT and CDR2 SNEGSKA come from the germline V gene (reference sequence). V dropped 0 bases and J dropped 13; count of bases not matched to a gene: 18.